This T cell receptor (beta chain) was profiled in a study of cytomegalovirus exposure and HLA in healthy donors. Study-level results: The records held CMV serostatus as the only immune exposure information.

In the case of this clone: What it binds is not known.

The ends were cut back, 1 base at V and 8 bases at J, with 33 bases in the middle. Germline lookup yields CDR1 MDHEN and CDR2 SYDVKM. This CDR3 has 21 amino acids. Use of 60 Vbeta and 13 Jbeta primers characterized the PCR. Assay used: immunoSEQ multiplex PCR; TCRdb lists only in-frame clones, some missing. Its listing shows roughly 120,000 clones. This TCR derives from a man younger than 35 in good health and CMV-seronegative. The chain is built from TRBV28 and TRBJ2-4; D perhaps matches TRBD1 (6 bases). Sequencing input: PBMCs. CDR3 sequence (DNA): TGTGCCAGCAGTTTATTGGGGAGATGGTATATGGACAGCGAATCTAAGGACATTCAGTACTTC. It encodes CASSLLGRWYMDSESKDIQYF. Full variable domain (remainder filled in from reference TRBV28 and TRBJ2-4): DVKVTQSSRYLVKRTGEKVFLECVQDMDHENMFWYRQDPGLGLRLIYFSYDVKMKEKGDIPEGYSVSREKKERFSLILESASTNQTSMYLCASSLLGRWYMDSESKDIQYFGAGTRLSVL.